The clone carrying this T cell receptor (beta chain) was recorded only once. Original processing notes: Scientists estimated how many nucleated cells there were by amplifying reference gene primers. Here immunoSEQ multiplex PCR was the method, and the copy in TCRdb shows in-frame clones only, minus some. That table furnishes V, J and clone size, whereas the DNA furnished D and trimming. Of some 42,000 clones detected, roughly 80% appear once; the ten largest clones hold around 5%. The CDR3 runs to 14 residues. CDR1 is KGHDR and CDR2 is SFDVKD in the germline V gene. The V end was cut by 6 bases, the J end by 3 bases, with 11 bases between. The data were obtained in a study of blood T cell repertoires in COVID-19. About the study: There were acute and convalescent COVID-19 samples, and they came from the United States, Italy and Spain.

Sequencing was done on a sample of peripheral blood. The TCR was taken from a man between 45 and 60 years old with active COVID-19. The V call is TRBV24-1, the J call TRBJ2-1; D not certain. As DNA, the CDR3 is TGTGCCACCAGTCGATCAGAAGACTACAATGAGCAGTTCTTC. Its translation: CATSRSEDYNEQFF.